Listed below are T cell receptor beta chains from one sample, sequenced in a study of T-cell reconstitution after alpha-beta-depleted transplantation in children. TCRdb re-called the PCR reads with MiXCR, one entry per CDR3 protein. In the table there are about 72,000 distinct CDR3 sequences, approximately 7.3% of which are singletons. Sample: PBMCs from the stem cell graft donor, taken from the stem cell graft. These receptors all stem from a human donor who donated a stem cell graft to a child with acute lymphoblastic leukemia. The CDR3 runs from the conserved cysteine through the conserved F or W. The D gene is left open where the match is weak. Rows may omit the clone size; those that give it use once, few, many or a size class.

abundance	d_gene	v_gene	j_gene	CDR3aa	CDR3nt
few	.	TRBV19	TRBJ2-5	CASSGGGAQETQYF	TGTGCCAGTAGTGGGGGCGGGGCCCAAGAGACCCAGTACTTC
few	.	TRBV23-1	TRBJ1-5	CASSQMQGWDQPQHF	TGCGCCAGCAGTCAAATGCAGGGCTGGGATCAGCCCCAGCATTTT
many	TRBD2	TRBV6-2/TRBV6-3	TRBJ2-7	CSSSYDGGSYEQYF	TGTTCCAGCAGTTACGACGGGGGGAGCTACGAGCAGTACTTC
.	.	TRBV12-2	TRBJ2-1	CASRSHDREDEQFF	TGTGCAAGTCGCTCCCACGACAGGGAGGATGAGCAGTTCTTC
many	.	TRBV28	TRBJ1-4	CASSLDGNNEKLFF	TGTGCCAGCAGTTTAGACGGGAATAATGAAAAACTGTTTTTT
few	TRBD2	TRBV6-2/TRBV6-3	TRBJ2-3	CASSPSGIPDTQYF	TGTGCCAGCAGTCCTAGCGGGATCCCAGATACGCAGTATTTT
many	TRBD1	TRBV6-5	TRBJ1-2	CASSYSTGGYGYTF	TGTGCCAGCAGTTACTCGACAGGGGGCTATGGCTACACCTTC
few	.	TRBV5-6	TRBJ2-7	CASSPRGYRSYEQYF	TGTGCCAGCAGCCCCCGCGGGTATAGATCCTACGAGCAGTACTTC
many	TRBD2	TRBV27	TRBJ2-3	CASSLEASGRGDTQYF	TGTGCCAGCAGTTTGGAGGCTAGCGGGAGAGGGGATACGCAGTATTTT
many	.	TRBV5-1	TRBJ2-1	CASSLADSSYNEQFF	TGCGCCAGCAGTTTGGCGGATAGCTCCTACAATGAGCAGTTCTTC
many	.	TRBV18	TRBJ2-1	CASSRLHQGLFNEQFF	TGTGCCAGCTCCCGTCTTCACCAGGGATTATTCAATGAGCAGTTCTTC
many	.	TRBV5-1	TRBJ1-1	CASSLAAGTNTEAFF	TGCGCCAGCAGCTTGGCTGCAGGGACAAACACTGAAGCTTTCTTT
many	TRBD2	TRBV18	TRBJ2-1	CASPAGAGNEQFF	TGTGCCAGCCCGGCGGGAGCGGGCAATGAGCAGTTCTTC
many	TRBD2	TRBV4-1	TRBJ2-3	CASSQDFGSGGLTTSTDTQYF	TGCGCCAGCAGCCAAGATTTCGGGAGCGGGGGGCTCACCACTAGCACAGATACGCAGTATTTT
many	TRBD1	TRBV15	TRBJ2-1	CATSRFFGTGGDEQFF	TGTGCCACCAGCAGATTCTTCGGGACAGGGGGCGATGAGCAGTTCTTC